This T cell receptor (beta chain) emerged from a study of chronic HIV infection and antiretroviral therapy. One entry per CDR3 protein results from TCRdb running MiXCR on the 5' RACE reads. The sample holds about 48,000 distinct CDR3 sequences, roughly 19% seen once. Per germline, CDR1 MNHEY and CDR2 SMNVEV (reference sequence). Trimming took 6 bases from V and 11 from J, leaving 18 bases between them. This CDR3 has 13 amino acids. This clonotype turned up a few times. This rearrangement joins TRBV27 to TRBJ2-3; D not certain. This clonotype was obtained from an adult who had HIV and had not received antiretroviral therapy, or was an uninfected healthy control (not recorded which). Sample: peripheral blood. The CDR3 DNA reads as TGTGCCAGCAGCGAATTCGCAGAAGAGGTGCAGTATTTT. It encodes CASSEFAEEVQYF.